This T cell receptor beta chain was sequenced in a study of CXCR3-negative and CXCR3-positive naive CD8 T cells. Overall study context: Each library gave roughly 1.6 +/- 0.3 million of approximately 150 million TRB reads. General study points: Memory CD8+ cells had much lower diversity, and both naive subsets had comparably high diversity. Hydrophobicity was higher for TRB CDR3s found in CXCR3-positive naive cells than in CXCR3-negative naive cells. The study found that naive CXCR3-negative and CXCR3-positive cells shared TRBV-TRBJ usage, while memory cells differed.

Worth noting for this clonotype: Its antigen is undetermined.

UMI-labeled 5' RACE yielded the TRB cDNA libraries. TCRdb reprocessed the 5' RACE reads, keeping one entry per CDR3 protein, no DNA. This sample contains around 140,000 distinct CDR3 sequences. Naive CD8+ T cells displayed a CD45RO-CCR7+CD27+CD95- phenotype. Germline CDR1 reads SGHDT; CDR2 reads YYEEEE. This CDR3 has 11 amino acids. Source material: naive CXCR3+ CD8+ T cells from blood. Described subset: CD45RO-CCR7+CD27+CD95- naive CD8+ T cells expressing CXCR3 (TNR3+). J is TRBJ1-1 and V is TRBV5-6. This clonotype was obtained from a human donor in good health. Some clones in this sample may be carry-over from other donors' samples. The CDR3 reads CASSITVEAFF.